This T cell receptor (beta chain) appears in the sequencing data of a study of cytomegalovirus exposure and HLA in healthy donors. Details on this clone: The junction departs from the called germline gene at one end, perhaps through a read error. Other DNA sequences in this specimen translate into the identical CDR3.

60 Vbeta and 13 Jbeta primers were used in PCR. Sequencing used immunoSEQ multiplex PCR; TCRdb keeps in-frame clones, though not all of them. This table holds about 150,000 clones, around 82% found once. The CDR3 is made up of 13 amino acids. Germline V lookup: CDR1 SGHNT, CDR2 YYREEE (reference sequence). Material for sequencing was PBMCs. The sequence came from a woman aged 40 to 50 in good health and CMV-seropositive. The chain links TRBV5-4 to TRBJ2-1; D possibly corresponds to TRBD2 (6 bases). The CDR3: CASSSTRDYEQFF. CDR3 nucleotide sequence: TGTGCCAGCAGCTCGACTAGAGATTATGAACAGTTCTTC.